This T cell receptor (beta chain) was sequenced for a study of Ad26.COV2.S vaccination and SARS-CoV-2 variants. Study-wide context: Of the COV1001 trial arms, the Ad26.COV2.S arm included the donor.

This clone was picked up one time. Its antigen remains unknown. TCRdb keeps only in-frame clones here, not all; method: immunoSEQ multiplex PCR. The profile shows a few hundred thousand clones, around 89% of them singletons. The study's findings and limits: Substantial breadth in spike-specific CD8+ and CD4+ T cell responses was reportedly seen after vaccination.

V lost 1 base and J lost 9; bases outside the gene matches: 11. There are 16 residues in the CDR3. Germline CDR1 and CDR2: SGHTA and FQGNSA. The treatment denotes: roughly 18 received Ad26.COV2.S at low or high dose, single or two shots; about 5 received placebo; per-sample allocation not given. Repertoires come from day 63 after the first vaccine or placebo injection. This person who donated was an adult of 18-55 years in Boston. The V call is TRBV7-2, the J call TRBJ2-1; 8 bases match TRBD2. The input for sequencing was peripheral blood, taken in a trial of Ad26.COV2.S vaccine versus placebo. This TCR was recovered from a person between 18 and 60 years old who received the Ad26.COV2.S COVID-19 vaccine or a placebo. The CDR3 region has the DNA TGTGCCAGCAGCTTAGATGCCTTTCGGGGGGGCACTGAGCAGTTCTTC. Translation gives CASSLDAFRGGTEQFF.